One sample yielded the 13 T cell receptor beta chains listed below, sequenced in a study of tumor-infiltrating lymphocytes in primary liver carcinoma. In addition to blood RNA drawn from unsorted whole blood, germline DNA was extracted. With 500 ng total RNA as template and a constant-region primer, TCR beta cDNA was made. Three rounds of nested multiplex PCR with slightly modified ARM-PCR produced TCR beta libraries. TRBV1-TRBV30 forward primers and a C-beta reverse primer were used in the first two PCR rounds, which each ran for approximately 11 cycles. In TCRdb, the multiplex PCR reads were re-called with MiXCR into one record per CDR3 protein. The table lists more than 150,000 distinct CDR3 sequences, 50% to 75% of them singletons. The source material was peripheral blood. The receptors here all came from a man aged 35 to 55 with primary liver carcinoma and hepatitis B virus infection.

This clonotype was seen a handful of times. V usage is TRBV29-1 and J usage is TRBJ2-3, with D perhaps given as TRBD1 or TRBD2 (5 bases each). Germline CDR1 reads SQVTM; CDR2 reads ANQGSEA. V was pared by 4 bases and J by 4 bases, with 15 bases between. The CDR3 has 14 residues. The CDR3 bases are TGCAGCGTTGCATCCGGGGCCGGAGCAGATACGCAGTATTTT. Residues: CSVASGAGADTQYF.

This clonotype was seen more than once but under ten times. The rearrangement links TRBV25-1 to TRBJ1-6; a possible D gene is TRBD1 (5 bases). This CDR3 region has 13 residues. V gave up 6 bases and J gave up 10 bases, with 13 bases separating them. Germline assignment: CDR1 MGHDK and CDR2 SYGVNS. The CDR3 region has the DNA TGTGCCAGCAGCCCCTCGGGGGACTCACCCCTCCACTTT. This codes for CASSPSGDSPLHF.

In this sample, this clonotype turned up once. Lacking the conserved final phenylalanine or tryptophan, this CDR3 likely reflects a read error. This chain links TRBV29-1 with TRBJ1-3; D not certain. Trimming removed 0 bases at V and 9 bases at J, with 9 bases between. The germline V gene encodes CDR1 SQVTM and CDR2 ANQGSEA. CDR3 length: 12 amino acids. The CDR3 DNA reads TGCAGCGTTGAAGAGCCGCCCGCCACCATATATTAT. This codes for CSVEEPPATIYY.

Comment on this clonotype: A much larger clone differs from this one at a single base, so this may be a read error. The rearrangement joins TRBV7-8 to TRBJ2-7; D may be TRBD2 (5 bases). This CDR3 has 16 amino acids. Trimming left V 0 bases short and J 5 bases short, with 17 bases between. Germline V gives CDR1 SGHVS, CDR2 FQNEAQ. CDR3 in DNA: TGTGCCAGCAGCTTAGCCCGGTCGGGAAGGCCGAACGAGCAGTACTTC. This gives the protein CASSLARSGRPNEQYF.

The chain uses TRBV30 and TRBJ2-7, with D unclear. Germline CDR1 GTSNPN, CDR2 SVGIG (reference sequence). This CDR3 has 12 amino acids. The V and J ends lost 3 bases and 2 bases respectively, with 8 bases between them. CDR3 nucleotides: TGTGCCTGGAGCGGAGCTCCCTACGAGCAGTACTTC. It yields the protein CAWSGAPYEQYF.

The chain joins TRBV11-2 to TRBJ2-1; 11 positions match TRBD2. CDR1 SGHAT and CDR2 FQNNGV come from the germline V gene. This CDR3 contains 18 residues. Germline trimming cut 6 bases from V and 9 bases from J; bases unmatched to any gene: 19. This CDR3 reads CASSTLRGTSGSVSEQFF. In nucleotides, the CDR3 is TGTGCCAGCAGTACGTTACGGGGGACTAGCGGATCGGTGAGTGAGCAGTTCTTC.

About this clonotype itself: One junction end disagrees with the germline gene, perhaps due to a read error. The chain uses TRBV12-3 or TRBV12-4 and TRBJ2-2; TRBD2 matches at 7 bases. The CDR3 consists of 15 residues. In nucleotides, the CDR3 is TGTGTCAGCAGTTTAGCGCTCGGGGGGAGCGGGGAGCTGTTTTTT. This translates into CVSSLALGGSGELFF.

V gene TRBV4-1 combines with J gene TRBJ2-1; TRBD2 is a possible D gene (5 bases). Germline CDR1 is MGHRA and CDR2 is YSYEKL. CDR3 length equals 15 residues. The germline V and J ends were trimmed by 3 bases and 5 bases, with 14 bases remaining between them. CDR3 sequence reads: CASSHQRSNNNEQFF. Written as DNA, the CDR3 is TGCGCCAGCAGCCACCAGCGGAGCAATAACAATGAGCAGTTCTTC.

The chain carries TRBV12-3 or TRBV12-4 and TRBJ2-4; TRBD1 is a possible D gene (6 bases). The CDR3 covers 14 residues. V was shortened by 5 bases and J by 5 bases, with 13 bases between the two germline ends. As DNA, the CDR3 is TGTGCCAGCAGTGATACAGGGTCCCAAAACATTCAGTACTTC. Translating gives CASSDTGSQNIQYF.

CDR3 DNA: TGTGCCAGCAGTTACTCGGGGCTAGCGGGAGGCAACACAGATACGCAGTATTTT. Its translation: CASSYSGLAGGNTDTQYF. V and J are TRBV6-2 or TRBV6-3 and TRBJ2-3; TRBD2 agrees at 11 bases. The CDR3 is made up of 18 amino acids. From germline, CDR1 is MNHEY and CDR2 SVGEGT. V lost 0 bases and J lost 2; bases outside the gene matches: 7.

Many counts were recorded for this clonotype. The rearrangement joins TRBV4-1 to TRBJ2-1, with 7 positions matching TRBD2. Germline loops: CDR1 MGHRA, CDR2 YSYEKL. The CDR3 runs 18 residues. Unmatched junction bases numbered 19, after V lost 2 bases and J lost 9 bases. The CDR3 DNA sequence: TGCGCCAGCAGCCAACGGTTCAAATTAGGCGGGAGTTCCGCTGAGCAGTTCTTC. Translated: CASSQRFKLGGSSAEQFF.

The chain carries TRBV6-6 and TRBJ1-5; possibly TRBD1 for D (6 bases). CDR1 is MNHNY and CDR2 is SVGAGI in the germline V gene (reference sequence). The CDR3 is 17 residues long. The V end lost 0 bases, the J end lost 5 bases, and 17 bases lay between the germline ends. CDR3 bases: TGTGCCAGCAGTTACTCGATACTGGGGGCGGGCGATCAGCCCCAGCATTTT. This gives the protein CASSYSILGAGDQPQHF.

This sequence joins TRBV28 and TRBJ2-3; 8 bases match TRBD2. CDR3 length equals 18 residues. Per the germline V gene, CDR1 is MDHEN and CDR2 is SYDVKM. Trimming took 5 bases from V and 1 from J; bases not matched to a gene: 14. CDR3 bases: TGTGCCAGCAGTATCGCACTAGCGGTTGAGGTGGGCACAGATACGCAGTATTTT. Encoded protein: CASSIALAVEVGTDTQYF. Looking up the rest from reference TRBV28 and TRBJ2-3 gives the full variable domain: DVKVTQSSRYLVKRTGEKVFLECVQDMDHENMFWYRQDPGLGLRLIYFSYDVKMKEKGDIPEGYSVSREKKERFSLILESASTNQTSMYLCASSIALAVEVGTDTQYFGPGTRLTVL.